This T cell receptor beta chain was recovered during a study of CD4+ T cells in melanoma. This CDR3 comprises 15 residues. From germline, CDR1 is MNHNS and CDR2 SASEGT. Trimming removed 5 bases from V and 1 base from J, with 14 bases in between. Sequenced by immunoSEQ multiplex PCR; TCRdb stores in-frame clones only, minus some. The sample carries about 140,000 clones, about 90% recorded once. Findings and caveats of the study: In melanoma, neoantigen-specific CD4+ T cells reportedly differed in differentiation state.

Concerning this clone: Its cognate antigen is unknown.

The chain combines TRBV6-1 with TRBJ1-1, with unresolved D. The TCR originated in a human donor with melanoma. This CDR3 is CASSPRALANTEAFF. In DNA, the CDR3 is TGTGCCAGCAGTCCTCGGGCCTTAGCGAACACTGAAGCTTTCTTT.